The rows below give T cell receptor beta chains drawn from one sample of a study of blood T cell repertoires in COVID-19. Sequenced by immunoSEQ multiplex PCR; TCRdb stores in-frame clones only, minus some. The table includes just over 90,000 clones, about 88% detected once. The sample comprised peripheral blood. All receptors come from a woman of 80 years or more with acute or convalescent COVID-19. Both conserved end residues are part of each CDR3. The D gene is left open where the match is weak. Clone sizes are given selectively: once, few, many, or a class where the clone is expanded.

length: 15
V: TRBV6-6
J: TRBJ2-2
D: TRBD2
size: NA
CDR3: CASHPGLANTGELFF
DNA: TGTGCCAGCCACCCCGGACTAGCCAACACCGGGGAGCTGTTTTTT

length: 18
V: TRBV10-3
J: TRBJ2-2
D: TRBD2
size: NA
CDR3: CAISESRASGGLTGELFF
DNA: TGTGCCATCAGTGAGTCGAGGGCTAGCGGGGGACTCACCGGGGAGCTGTTTTTT

length: 14
V: TRBV6-6
J: TRBJ1-2
D: TRBD1
size: NA
CDR3: CASSYSDRGYGYTF
DNA: TGTGCCAGCAGTTACTCGGACAGGGGCTATGGCTACACCTTC

length: 16
V: TRBV3-1/TRBV3-2
J: TRBJ2-7
D: TRBD1
size: NA
CDR3: CASSQSRDRGPYEQYF
DNA: TGTGCCAGCAGCCAGTCCCGGGACAGGGGACCCTACGAGCAGTACTTC

length: 14
V: TRBV6-1
J: TRBJ1-2
D: NA
size: NA
CDR3: CASSELGPIYGYTF
DNA: TGTGCCAGCAGTGAGCTGGGGCCAATCTATGGCTACACCTTC

length: 15
V: TRBV28
J: TRBJ2-3
D: TRBD2
size: NA
CDR3: CASSLAGGLSPTQYF
DNA: TGTGCCAGCAGTCTAGCGGGGGGGCTAAGTCCTACGCAGTATTTT

length: 17
V: TRBV6-7
J: TRBJ1-6
D: TRBD1
size: NA
CDR3: CASSYTGAPIYNSPLHF
DNA: TGTGCCAGCAGTTACACAGGGGCCCCGATCTATAATTCACCCCTCCACTTT

length: 13
V: TRBV6-5
J: TRBJ1-1
D: NA
size: NA
CDR3: CASRLTQRTEAFF
DNA: TGTGCCAGCAGACTGACACAACGAACTGAAGCTTTCTTT

length: 13
V: TRBV12-3/TRBV12-4
J: TRBJ1-3
D: NA
size: NA
CDR3: CASSLAGRDTIYF
DNA: TGTGCCAGCAGTTTAGCAGGGAGAGACACCATATATTTT

length: 14
V: TRBV7-2
J: TRBJ2-7
D: NA
size: NA
CDR3: CASSLGLVPYEQYF
DNA: TGTGCCAGCAGCCTGGGACTTGTTCCCTACGAGCAGTACTTC

length: 12
V: TRBV24-1
J: TRBJ1-1
D: NA
size: NA
CDR3: CATSDFGAEAFF
DNA: TGTGCCACCAGTGATTTTGGAGCTGAAGCTTTCTTT

length: 13
V: TRBV5-1
J: TRBJ2-5
D: NA
size: NA
CDR3: CASSPTGGETQYF
DNA: TGCGCCAGCAGCCCTACGGGTGGAGAGACCCAGTACTTC

length: 13
V: TRBV6-5
J: TRBJ2-7
D: TRBD1
size: NA
CDR3: CASSGQGIYEQYF
DNA: TGTGCCAGCAGCGGACAGGGAATTTACGAGCAGTACTTC

length: 14
V: TRBV19
J: TRBJ2-7
D: NA
size: NA
CDR3: CASSITALTYEQYF
DNA: TGTGCCAGTAGTATAACAGCCCTAACCTACGAGCAGTACTTC

length: 16
V: TRBV5-1
J: TRBJ2-5
D: TRBD2
size: NA
CDR3: CASSFGTSGGQETQYF
DNA: TGCGCCAGCAGCTTCGGGACTAGCGGGGGTCAAGAGACCCAGTACTTC

length: 14
V: TRBV6-5
J: TRBJ1-1
D: TRBD1
size: NA
CDR3: CASRTPGTATEAFF
DNA: TGTGCCAGCAGAACACCCGGGACAGCCACTGAAGCTTTCTTT

length: 15
V: TRBV9
J: TRBJ2-1
D: TRBD1
size: NA
CDR3: CASSVPGTGYNEQFF
DNA: TGTGCCAGCAGCGTCCCCGGGACAGGATACAATGAGCAGTTCTTC

length: 16
V: TRBV12-2
J: TRBJ2-7
D: NA
size: NA
CDR3: CASRLARTGYIYEQYF
DNA: TGTGCAAGTCGCTTAGCGAGGACAGGGTATATCTACGAGCAGTACTTC

length: 15
V: TRBV24-1
J: TRBJ2-3
D: NA
size: NA
CDR3: CATSDPGLLTDTQYF
DNA: TGTGCCACCAGTGACCCCGGACTGTTGACAGATACGCAGTATTTT

length: 14
V: TRBV5-6
J: TRBJ1-2
D: NA
size: NA
CDR3: CASSPKQGSYGYTF
DNA: TGTGCCAGCAGCCCGAAGCAGGGCAGCTATGGCTACACCTTC

length: 16
V: TRBV6-6
J: TRBJ2-7
D: NA
size: once
CDR3: CASSYSSWGHSYEQYF
DNA: TGTGCCAGCAGTTACTCTTCTTGGGGACACTCCTACGAGCAGTACTTC

length: 15
V: TRBV28
J: TRBJ2-7
D: NA
size: NA
CDR3: CASSSYRQGSYEQYF
DNA: TGTGCCAGCAGTTCGTACCGGCAGGGGTCTTACGAGCAGTACTTC

length: 14
V: TRBV7-3
J: TRBJ2-7
D: TRBD1
size: NA
CDR3: CASSFIQGSDEQYF
DNA: TGTGCCAGCAGCTTTATACAGGGGAGCGACGAGCAGTACTTC

length: 19
V: TRBV14
J: TRBJ1-1
D: TRBD1
size: NA
CDR3: CASSPTRGKTGGWNTEAFF
DNA: TGTGCCAGCAGCCCCACCCGAGGGAAGACAGGGGGCTGGAACACTGAAGCTTTCTTT

length: 16
V: TRBV11-1
J: TRBJ2-5
D: TRBD1
size: NA
CDR3: CASSLELAGGRETQYF
DNA: TGTGCCAGCAGCTTAGAGTTGGCAGGGGGTAGAGAGACCCAGTACTTC

length: 15
V: TRBV7-2
J: TRBJ2-1
D: TRBD2
size: NA
CDR3: CASSLTSAQGNEQFF
DNA: TGTGCCAGCAGCCTTACTAGCGCCCAAGGGAATGAGCAGTTCTTC